This T cell receptor (beta chain) was obtained from a study of blood T cells in healthy people across ages. Study-wide results and caveats: When one million T cells were used, diversity estimates were thought to be underestimates.

A few counts support this clonotype. Its cognate antigen is unknown. CDR3 length: 14 residues. Germline CDR1 ENHRY, CDR2 SYGVKD. V lost 3 bases to trimming and J lost 2 bases, with 9 bases between them. Sample-barcoded 5' priming and a J-beta primer mix drove a second PCR of about 6 to 12 cycles. TCRdb used MiXCR to reprocess the 5' RACE reads, holding one entry per CDR3 protein. The data contain over a million distinct CDR3 sequences, 35% to 50% of them seen just once; the ten biggest clones take up approximately 19%. Sequenced sample: blood. J is TRBJ2-3 and V is TRBV10-3, with no clear D. This sequence was found in a woman aged 55-69 years in good health. The CDR3 spells CAISDRQITDTQYF. In DNA, the CDR3 is TGTGCCATCAGTGACCGCCAAATCACAGATACGCAGTATTTT.